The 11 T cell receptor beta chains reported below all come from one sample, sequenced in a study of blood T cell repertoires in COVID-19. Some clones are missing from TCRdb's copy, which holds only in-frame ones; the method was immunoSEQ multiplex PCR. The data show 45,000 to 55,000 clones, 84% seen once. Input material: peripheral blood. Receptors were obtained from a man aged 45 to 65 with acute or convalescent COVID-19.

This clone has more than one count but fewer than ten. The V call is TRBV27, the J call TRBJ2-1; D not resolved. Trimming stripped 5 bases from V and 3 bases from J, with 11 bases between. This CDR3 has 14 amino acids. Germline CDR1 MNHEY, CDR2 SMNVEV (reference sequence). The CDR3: CASSPEESYNEQFF. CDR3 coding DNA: TGTGCCAGCAGTCCTGAGGAGAGCTACAATGAGCAGTTCTTC.

CDR3 DNA: TGTGCCAGCAGTTACTCGGGACAGGGGCTTGGCTACACCTTC. Amino acids: CASSYSGQGLGYTF. The chain combines TRBV6-5 with TRBJ1-2; TRBD1 agrees at 10 bases. The junction had 2 bases not matched to a gene; V was cut back by 0 bases and J by 7 bases. CDR3 length: 14 residues. Germline V gives CDR1 MNHEY, CDR2 SVGAGI.

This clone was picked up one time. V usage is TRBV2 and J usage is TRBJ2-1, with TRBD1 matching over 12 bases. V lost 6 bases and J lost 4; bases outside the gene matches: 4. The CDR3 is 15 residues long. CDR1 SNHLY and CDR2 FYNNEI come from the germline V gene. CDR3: CASSRDRGLYNEQFF. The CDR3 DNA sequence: TGTGCCAGCAGCCGGGACAGGGGGCTTTACAATGAGCAGTTCTTC.

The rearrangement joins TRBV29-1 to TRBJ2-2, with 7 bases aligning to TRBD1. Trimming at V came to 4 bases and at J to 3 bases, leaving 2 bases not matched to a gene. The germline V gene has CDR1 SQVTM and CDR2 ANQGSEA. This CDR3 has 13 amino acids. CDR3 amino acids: CSVVDRDTGELFF. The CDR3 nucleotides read TGCAGCGTTGTCGACAGGGACACCGGGGAGCTGTTTTTT.

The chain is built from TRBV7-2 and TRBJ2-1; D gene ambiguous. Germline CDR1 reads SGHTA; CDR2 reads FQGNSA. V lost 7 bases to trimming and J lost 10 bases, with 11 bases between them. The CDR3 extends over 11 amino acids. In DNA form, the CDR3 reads TGTGCCAGCACCCCCGGAGTGGAGCAGTTCTTC. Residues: CASTPGVEQFF.

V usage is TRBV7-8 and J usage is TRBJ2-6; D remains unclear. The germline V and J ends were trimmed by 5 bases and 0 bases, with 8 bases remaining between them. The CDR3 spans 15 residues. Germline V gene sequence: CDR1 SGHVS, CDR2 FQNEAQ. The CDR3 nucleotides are TGTGCCAGCAGCCGTCTACCCTCTGGGGCCAACGTCCTGACTTTC. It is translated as CASSRLPSGANVLTF.

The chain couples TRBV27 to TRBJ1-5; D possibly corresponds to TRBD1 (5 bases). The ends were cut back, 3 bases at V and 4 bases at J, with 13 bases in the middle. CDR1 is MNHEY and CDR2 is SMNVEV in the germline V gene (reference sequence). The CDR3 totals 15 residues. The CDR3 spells CASSFDGGGNQPQHF. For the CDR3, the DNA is TGTGCCAGCAGTTTTGATGGGGGGGGTAATCAGCCCCAGCATTTT.

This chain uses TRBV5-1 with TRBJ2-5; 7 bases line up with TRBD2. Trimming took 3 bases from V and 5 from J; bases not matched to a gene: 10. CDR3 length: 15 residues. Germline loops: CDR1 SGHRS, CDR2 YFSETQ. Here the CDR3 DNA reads TGCGCCAGCAGCTCGGGAGGACTCTCCAGGGAGACCCAGTACTTC. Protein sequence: CASSSGGLSRETQYF.

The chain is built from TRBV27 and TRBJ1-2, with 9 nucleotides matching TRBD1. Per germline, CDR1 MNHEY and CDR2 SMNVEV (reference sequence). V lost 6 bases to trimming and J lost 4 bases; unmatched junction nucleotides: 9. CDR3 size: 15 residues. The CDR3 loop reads CASRVQGAGPYGYTF. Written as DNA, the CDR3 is TGTGCCAGCAGGGTACAGGGGGCCGGACCCTATGGCTACACCTTC.

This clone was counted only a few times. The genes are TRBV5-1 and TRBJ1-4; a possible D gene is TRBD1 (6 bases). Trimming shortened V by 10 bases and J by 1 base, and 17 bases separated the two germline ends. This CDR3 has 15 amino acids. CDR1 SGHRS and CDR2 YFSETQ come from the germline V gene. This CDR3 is CARQEKGVTNEKLFF. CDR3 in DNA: TGCGCCCGCCAAGAGAAGGGGGTAACTAATGAAAAACTGTTTTTT.

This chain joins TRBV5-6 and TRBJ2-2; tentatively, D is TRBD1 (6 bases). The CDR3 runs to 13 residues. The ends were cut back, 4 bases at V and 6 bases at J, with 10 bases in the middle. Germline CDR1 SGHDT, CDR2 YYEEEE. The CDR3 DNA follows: TGTGCCAGCAGCCTAAACAGGGCCGGGGAGCTGTTTTTT. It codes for CASSLNRAGELFF.